This entry lists 17 T cell receptor beta chains sequenced from one sample in a study of OX40 agonist ivuxolimab in advanced cancers. Measured with immunoSEQ multiplex PCR; TCRdb has only the in-frame clones, and not every one. The sample records around 39,000 clones, about 81% being singletons. This material consisted of CD4+ or CD8+ T cells sorted from blood, taken in a trial of the OX40 agonist ivuxolimab. Source of these receptors: an adult with an advanced solid tumor such as melanoma, head and neck, liver or kidney cancer.

This clone was seen a few times. This chain links TRBV28 with TRBJ2-2; TRBD1 matches at 8 bases. V lost 5 bases to trimming and J lost 5 bases; unmatched junction nucleotides: 16. Germline V gives CDR1 MDHEN, CDR2 SYDVKM. CDR3 length equals 18 residues. Here the CDR3 DNA reads TGTGCCAGCAGTCTAAACCCCAGGGGGCTTTTGAGGACCGGGGAGCTGTTTTTT. This encodes CASSLNPRGLLRTGELFF.

V usage is TRBV15 and J usage is TRBJ2-7; D might be TRBD2 (5 bases). Germline CDR1 is LNHNV and CDR2 is YYDKDF (reference sequence). V lost 0 bases and J lost 3, with 21 bases in between. This CDR3 contains 18 residues. CDR3 region: CATSRDRRVGYPNYEQYF. The DNA for the CDR3 is TGTGCCACCAGCAGAGATCGGCGGGTGGGGTATCCCAACTACGAGCAGTACTTC.

The J gene is TRBJ1-2, the V gene TRBV4-3; D possibly corresponds to TRBD1 (5 bases). V dropped 1 base and J dropped 2 bases, with 5 bases sitting between them. This CDR3 is 13 amino acids long. CDR1 and CDR2 from the germline V gene are LGHNA and YSLEER. The CDR3 nucleotides are TGCGCCAGCAGCCAAGGACAGAACTATGGCTACACCTTC. Translating gives CASSQGQNYGYTF.

As concerns this clone: A read error may account for a junction end that differs from germline. The V and J genes are TRBV4-2 and TRBJ1-4; a possible D gene is TRBD1 (5 bases). Germline V gene sequence: CDR1 LGHNA, CDR2 YNFKEQ. This CDR3 has 19 residues. CDR3 DNA sequence: TGTGCCGGCAGCCTCCACAAAAGGGGCGGGTGGGGCCTAGGTGAAAAACTGTTTTTT. As protein: CAGSLHKRGGWGLGEKLFF.

This sequence joins TRBV15 and TRBJ2-2; 10 positions match TRBD2. The V gene end was trimmed by 5 bases and the J gene end by 6 bases; junction bases not matched to a gene: 3. In germline, CDR1 is LNHNV, CDR2 YYDKDF (reference sequence). The CDR3 is made up of 14 amino acids. The CDR3 region has the DNA TGTGCCACCAGCGGGCTAGCGGGGGCCGGGGAGCTGTTTTTT. Translating it yields CATSGLAGAGELFF.

The gene calls are TRBV7-2 and TRBJ2-7, with TRBD1 identical over 8 bases. The CDR3 totals 13 residues. Germline V lookup: CDR1 SGHTA, CDR2 FQGNSA. The trim removed 5 bases at V and 7 bases at J, leaving 7 bases unmatched. CDR3: CASSPDRVGEQYF. For the CDR3, the DNA is TGTGCCAGCAGCCCGGACAGGGTTGGAGAGCAGTACTTC.

The V gene is TRBV18, the J gene TRBJ1-5; D is unresolved. The ends were cut back, 1 base at V and 3 bases at J, with 10 bases in the middle. This CDR3 has 15 residues. Germline V gene sequence: CDR1 KGHSH, CDR2 LQKENI. CDR3 nucleotide sequence: TGTGCCAGCTCACCACGCGGGCAGACCAATCAGCCCCAGCATTTT. Amino acid sequence: CASSPRGQTNQPQHF.

The rearrangement links TRBV25-1 to TRBJ1-6, with D possibly being TRBD1 (5 bases). V was pared by 5 bases and J by 14 bases, with 16 bases between. Germline values: CDR1 MGHDK, CDR2 SYGVNS. There are 13 residues in the CDR3. CDR3 bases: TGTGCCAGCAGTCCGAACCCGGGGACGGCCCTCCACTTT. It is translated as CASSPNPGTALHF.

This clone came up once. J is TRBJ2-3 and V is TRBV11-2; TRBD2 aligns across 8 bases. CDR3 length: 14 amino acids. The germline V gene has CDR1 SGHAT and CDR2 FQNNGV. V lost 10 bases to trimming and J lost 3 bases; unmatched junction nucleotides: 9. This chain's CDR3 is CAIPRGALTDTQYF. CDR3 nucleotide sequence: TGTGCCATCCCGCGGGGGGCCCTTACAGATACGCAGTATTTT.

The chain joins TRBV7-2 to TRBJ1-2; D call uncertain. Between the trimmed V and J ends, which lost 1 base and 4 bases, there was a span of 7 bases. The CDR3 has 13 residues. Germline-derived CDR1 and CDR2 are SGHTA and FQGNSA. The CDR3 protein is CASSLGAVYGYTF. As DNA, the CDR3 is TGTGCCAGCAGCTTAGGGGCAGTCTATGGCTACACCTTC.

The CDR3 spells CASYPLGQGSGNTIYF. The CDR3 DNA reads TGTGCCAGCTACCCTTTGGGACAGGGATCTGGAAACACCATATATTTT. V gene TRBV2 combines with J gene TRBJ1-3; 9 positions match TRBD1. V lost 8 bases to trimming and J lost 1 base; unmatched junction nucleotides: 9. Germline CDR1 reads SNHLY; CDR2 reads FYNNEI. This CDR3 has 16 residues.

This sequence joins TRBV29-1 and TRBJ2-3; tentatively, D is TRBD1 (6 bases). The CDR3 loop spans 14 amino acids. The V end was cut by 4 bases, the J end by 4 bases, with 15 bases between. Germline V CDR1 and CDR2: SQVTM, ANQGSEA. CDR3 residues: CSVGGHQGSDTQYF. The CDR3 bases are TGCAGCGTTGGAGGTCATCAGGGGTCAGATACGCAGTATTTT.

This clone was seen once. The chain recombines TRBV7-2 with TRBJ2-3; 14 bases align to TRBD2. Germline CDR1 SGHTA, CDR2 FQGNSA. V lost 4 bases and J lost 5; bases outside the gene matches: 11. The CDR3 length is 18 residues. This CDR3 is CASSYGTSGRRRGDTQYF. The CDR3 DNA follows: TGTGCCAGCAGCTACGGGACTAGCGGGAGAAGACGGGGAGATACGCAGTATTTT.

This clone appeared a single time. A junction boundary mismatches the germline segment, possibly from a read error. The chain uses TRBV5-1 and TRBJ2-6; D may be TRBD1 or TRBD2 (5 bases each). The germline V gene has CDR1 SGHRS and CDR2 YFSETQ. The CDR3 consists of 13 residues. CDR3 amino acids: CASSEGQGRALAF. Written as DNA, the CDR3 is TGCGCCAGCAGCGAGGGTCAGGGCCGGGCTTTGGCTTTC.

The chain recombines TRBV7-2 with TRBJ2-1; D is undetermined. Germline V gene sequence: CDR1 SGHTA, CDR2 FQGNSA. This CDR3 comprises 15 residues. V shed 3 bases and J shed 0 bases, with 9 bases lying between them. Written as DNA, the CDR3 is TGTGCCAGCAGCTTGGGCGACCACTCCTACAATGAGCAGTTCTTC. Its protein product is CASSLGDHSYNEQFF.

This chain connects TRBV6-4 to TRBJ1-5; D is undetermined. The length of the CDR3 is 12 residues. Germline CDR1 and CDR2: MRHNA and SNTAGT. The CDR3 is CAAGRSYQPQHF. The CDR3 nucleotides read TGTGCGGCGGGGAGGTCATACCAGCCCCAGCATTTT.

The chain is built from TRBV7-2 and TRBJ2-5; D not certain. V was clipped by 4 bases and J by 2 bases, with 11 bases between them. CDR1 is SGHTA and CDR2 is FQGNSA in the germline V gene. The CDR3 has 14 amino acids. CDR3 amino acids: CASSSRMGQETQYF. The CDR3 DNA sequence: TGTGCCAGCAGCTCAAGGATGGGTCAAGAGACCCAGTACTTC.